This note documents a single T cell receptor beta chain sequence. These data originate in a study of T cell repertoires in MIS-A myocarditis. Germline assignment: CDR1 SGHTA and CDR2 FQGNSA. Unmatched junction bases numbered 9, after V lost 6 bases and J lost 10 bases. This CDR3 region has 13 residues. Sequencing was performed with immunoSEQ multiplex PCR; in TCRdb, only in-frame clones are kept and a portion is missing. The sample has over 12,000 clones, around 74% seen once. The chain is built from TRBV7-2 and TRBJ2-1; 7 bases are a match to TRBD1. Sequenced material: left ventricle heart tissue obtained at autopsy. The origin of this receptor is a man between 18 and 29 years old with fulminant myocarditis from multisystem inflammatory syndrome in adults (MIS-A) after COVID-19. Here the CDR3 reads CASRPQTGVEQFF. CDR3 nucleotides: TGTGCCAGCAGACCCCAAACAGGGGTCGAGCAGTTCTTC.